This T cell receptor (beta chain) was recorded in a study of control samples from healthy donors and cancer patients. Measured with immunoSEQ multiplex PCR; TCRdb has only the in-frame clones, and not every one. In the table there are more than 70,000 clones, 94% of which are singletons. Trimming took off 4 bases at V and 6 bases at J, with 6 bases between the two ends. Germline V lookup: CDR1 SGHNT, CDR2 YENEEA. CDR3 size: 11 residues. The specimen sequenced was blood. The receptor was isolated from a woman in her 30s in good health. This chain joins TRBV11-3 and TRBJ1-1, with D unresolved. The DNA of the CDR3 is TGTGCCAGCAGCTACGGCTCTGAAGCTTTCTTT. Translated: CASSYGSEAFF.